This T cell receptor beta chain stems from a study of beta chain features in type 1 diabetes (dated 2018 in TCRdb). For context, the study as a whole: Mean age, gender distribution, total cell number and subset yield did not differ between patients and healthy donors. Regulatory and stem cell-like memory subsets were isolated from only 8 patients and roughly eight healthy donors, whereas naive and central memory subsets came from all 28 donors. The study compared the TCRB repertoires of sorted circulating CD4+ T cell subsets in recently diagnosed type 1 diabetes patients with those in matched healthy donors. Across all samples, some 99 million sorted cells were examined, and cell number per subset correlated strongly with RNA yield.

Each donor gave one peripheral blood draw, averaging around 0.11 L, which was collected into heparinised tubes. Using a panel that included CD45RO, CCR7, CD25, CD127, CD95 and CD27, naive, central memory, regulatory and stem cell-like memory CD4+ T cells were sorted on a BD FACSAria II. Purity was above 95% for every sorted population. PBMCs were isolated immediately by Lymphoprep density gradient centrifugation and stained directly without culture. So that batch effects would be minimized, each experiment stained and sorted samples in pairs, pairing one healthy donor with one patient. CDR1 and CDR2 are read off the germline V gene (reference sequence) as PRHDT and FYEKMQ. V and J lose 6 bases and 2 bases, and a span of 14 bases separates them. Its CDR3 holds 15 amino acids, cysteine through phenylalanine. This entry keeps only the CDR3 DNA: 45 bases, framed from base 1. What the authors observed across the whole study: Naive, central memory and regulatory TCRB repertoires appeared to be more similar among patients than among healthy donors. PCR may preferentially amplify shorter templates, but because patient and control samples were amplified and corrected together, any resulting skew would affect both groups equally. At VDJ recombination sites, patients with type 1 diabetes made fewer insertions and deleted more nucleotides, a pattern implying thymic rearrangement abnormalities. Because cDNA was sequenced instead of genomic DNA, highly expressing activated cells could be over-represented, though the groups showed no difference in activation or CD3 levels. In all four CD4+ subsets, TCRB CDR3 length was moderately but significantly shorter in type 1 diabetes patients. Because small numbers of individuals were included in the HLA sub-analyses, any influence of HLA type on TCRB rearrangement was left unresolved.

Points on this clone: The specificity of this receptor is unknown. Per-nucleotide qualities are absent, and no much larger clonotype sits a single base away.

All of the isolated RNA was reverse transcribed with the High Capacity cDNA Reverse Transcription Kit, so expressed TCRB transcripts were sequenced. Naive, central memory and regulatory T cell samples underwent deep immunoSEQ sequencing, averaging about 3.57 million total reads per sample. After sorted cells were lysed in RLT buffer, RNA was extracted with DNase-treated RNeasy Micro or Mini kits, with the choice depending on cell number. To prevent cross-contamination, each cell subset was processed individually, whereas patient and healthy donor samples were processed jointly. The immunoSEQ multiplex PCR was used to amplify TCRB sequences from cDNA, yielding 87-bp fragments that span the CDR3 region. Sequencing of the amplicons was performed on the Illumina HiSeq platform. For the original study's pipeline: Synthetic template baselines were used to correct PCR bias computationally, reads within Hamming distance 2 were collapsed, and singletons that could not be merged were discarded. Reads were aligned to IMGT to assign V, D and J genes, CDR3 length, and insertions or deletions at six rearrangement sites. Within each subset, clonotype counts were normalized to sorted cell number, after which true diversity and Gini coefficients were computed with the tcR R package. The overlap coefficient, calculated on TCRB nucleotide sequences, was used to measure repertoire sharing. Out-of-frame TCRB sequences from naive cells were analyzed as a proxy for the pre-selection repertoire. The table was pulled from immuneACCESS by TCRdb, which kept in-frame rearrangements only. Such tables lose some clones; where checked, under half of the loss comes from unresolved V genes, and the rest has no known cause. The V and J calls and clone size are taken from that table; D and trimming were inferred from the DNA. The table for this sample lists 400,000 to 500,000 clones; 11% to 15% of them were counted only once. Of the sample, around 0.039% falls within the top ten clones.

The clonotype originates from a man younger than 45 in good health. The sample comprised naive CD4+ T cells from blood. The cell subset or site label of this sample denotes: true naive CD4+ T cells. The chain employs TRBV13 and TRBJ1-3; matching of 5 bases hints at TRBD1 as the D gene. The DNA sequence is given as TGTGCCAGCAGGAGTTCCGGGACCACTGGAAACACCATATATTTT. Its coded protein is CASRSSGTTGNTIYF. With all but the CDR3 taken from the reference TRBV13 and TRBJ1-3 genes, the full variable domain is: AAGVIQSPRHLIKEKRETATLKCYPIPRHDTVYWYQQGPGQDPQFLISFYEKMQSDKGSIPDRFSAQQFSDYHSELNMSSLELGDSALYFCASRSSGTTGNTIYFGEGSWLTVV.